A single sample is the source of the 12 T cell receptor beta chains below, sequenced in a study of CD8 T cells in ankylosing spondylitis. One entry per CDR3 protein, called by TCRdb with MiXCR from the 5' RACE reads. The table lists about 130,000 distinct CDR3 sequences, over 6% of them singletons. Source material: blood, either unsorted or a sorted T cell fraction (not recorded which). These receptors originate from a male donor with ankylosing spondylitis or in good health (not recorded which).

This clonotype was found once. The CDR3 DNA reads TGTGCCAGCAGCGTCGGACAGGGGGCGATCGGCTACACCTTC. Protein sequence: CASSVGQGAIGYTF. This chain uses TRBV7-2 with TRBJ1-2, with 11 bases identical to TRBD1. CDR1 SGHTA and CDR2 FQGNSA come from the germline V gene. The CDR3 totals 14 residues. V lost 5 bases and J lost 8; bases outside the gene matches: 7. Filled out from reference TRBV7-2 and TRBJ1-2, the complete variable domain reads GAGVSQSPSNKVTEKGKDVELRCDPISGHTALYWYRQSLGQGLEFLIYFQGNSAPDKSGLPSDRFSAERTGGSVSTLTIQRTQQEDSAVYLCASSVGQGAIGYTFGSGTRLTVV.

The gene calls are TRBV3-1 and TRBJ1-4; D is uncertain. From germline, CDR1 is LGHDT and CDR2 YNNKEL (reference sequence). Trimming shortened V by 0 bases and J by 0 bases, and 11 bases separated the two germline ends. The CDR3 length is 17 residues. The CDR3 DNA reads as TGTGCCAGCAGCCAAGAAAGGGCTACCGCAACTAATGAAAAACTGTTTTTT. It codes for CASSQERATATNEKLFF.

This clonotype appeared many times. The CDR3: CASSFAGSSGNTIYF. For the CDR3, the DNA is TGCGCCAGCAGCTTCGCCGGGAGCTCTGGAAACACCATATATTTT. V is TRBV5-1 and J is TRBJ1-3; D not resolved. CDR3 size: 15 residues. CDR1 SGHRS and CDR2 YFSETQ come from the germline V gene. Trimming took 2 bases from V and 0 from J, leaving 9 bases between them.

This chain uses TRBV5-4 with TRBJ2-5; weak D call: TRBD2 (5 bases). CDR3 length: 13 residues. Trimming took off 0 bases at V and 8 bases at J, with 11 bases between the two ends. CDR1 is SGHNT, CDR2 YYREEE, per germline (reference sequence). The CDR3 region is CASSLEVEGTQYF. CDR3 sequence (DNA): TGTGCCAGCAGCTTGGAAGTAGAGGGCACCCAGTACTTC.

Ten or more counts support this clonotype. The chain employs TRBV7-2 and TRBJ2-5; 13 bases fit TRBD2. In germline, CDR1 is SGHTA, CDR2 FQGNSA. V was pared by 5 bases and J by 1 base, with 4 bases of the junction left unmatched. This CDR3 comprises 16 residues. DNA for the CDR3: TGTGCCAGCAGCCAGAGACTAGCGGGAGGCCAAGAGACCCAGTACTTC. Amino acid sequence: CASSQRLAGGQETQYF.

Many counts were recorded for this clonotype. This chain links TRBV7-8 with TRBJ2-3; D may be TRBD2 (7 bases). The germline V gene has CDR1 SGHVS and CDR2 FQNEAQ. The CDR3 consists of 17 residues. Trimming took off 2 bases at V and 1 base at J, with 16 bases between the two ends. The CDR3 region is CASSLRNRGGGTDTQYF. The CDR3 DNA reads TGTGCCAGCAGCTTACGCAATAGAGGGGGGGGCACAGATACGCAGTATTTT.

This clonotype was seen at least ten times. The rearrangement links TRBV20-1 to TRBJ1-1; 11 bases match TRBD1. Germline V gene data show CDR1 as DFQATT and CDR2 as SNEGSKA (reference sequence). The CDR3 totals 16 residues. V shed 6 bases, J shed 6 bases, and the junction held 15 bases outside the gene matches. CDR3 in amino acids: CSATSVAGTGGAEAFF. The CDR3 DNA reads TGCAGTGCCACATCTGTTGCCGGGACAGGGGGTGCTGAAGCTTTCTTT.

At least ten counts were recorded for this clonotype. This chain connects TRBV3-1 to TRBJ1-1; perhaps TRBD1 as D (5 bases). The CDR3 extends over 15 amino acids. Deletions cut 3 bases from V and 1 base from J, with 12 bases between. Germline-derived CDR1 and CDR2 are LGHDT and YNNKEL (reference sequence). The CDR3 here is CASSQAGGGNTEAFF. The CDR3 nucleotides read TGTGCCAGCAGCCAGGCGGGGGGAGGGAACACTGAAGCTTTCTTT.

This clonotype was detected ten times or more. The chain uses TRBV5-6 and TRBJ1-1; a weak D match, TRBD1 (5 bases). The CDR3 sequence is 14 residues long. The germline V gene encodes CDR1 SGHDT and CDR2 YYEEEE. V shed 2 bases and J shed 7 bases, with 15 bases lying between them. CDR3 protein: CASSLVGGGNEAFF. DNA for the CDR3: TGTGCCAGCAGCTTAGTAGGCGGGGGAAATGAAGCTTTCTTT.

This clonotype was observed at least ten times. In DNA form, the CDR3 reads TGCGCCAGCAGCTTGGTCGGCCAAAATAATGAAAAACTGTTTTTT. Translation gives CASSLVGQNNEKLFF. This chain joins TRBV5-1 and TRBJ1-4; D ambiguous. V lost 0 bases and J lost 4, with 10 bases in between. CDR3 length: 15 amino acids. Germline-derived CDR1 and CDR2 are SGHRS and YFSETQ. Based on the CDR3 plus reference TRBV5-1 and TRBJ1-4, the full variable domain is KAGVTQTPRYLIKTRGQQVTLSCSPISGHRSVSWYQQTPGQGLQFLFEYFSETQRNKGNFPGRFSGRQFSNSRSEMNVSTLELGDSALYLCASSLVGQNNEKLFFGSGTQLSVL.

This clonotype was seen many times. CDR3 amino acids: CATTGSGTPFPTDTQYF. Written as DNA, the CDR3 is TGTGCCACCACAGGTTCCGGGACGCCCTTCCCCACAGATACGCAGTATTTT. The genes are TRBV28 and TRBJ2-3; perhaps D is TRBD1 or TRBD2 (5 bases each). The CDR3 extends over 17 amino acids. The V gene's germline CDR1 is MDHEN and CDR2 SYDVKM. V lost 10 bases and J 2 bases, leaving 25 bases between the germline ends.

The sample holds many counts of this clonotype. The rearrangement uses TRBV4-3 and TRBJ2-1; no firm D call. Trimming shortened V by 0 bases and J by 5 bases, and 8 bases separated the two germline ends. CDR1 is LGHNA, CDR2 YSLEER, per germline. This CDR3 has 14 residues. The CDR3 nucleotides are TGCGCCAGCAGCCAAGATAACGGGCACAATGAGCAGTTCTTC. Protein: CASSQDNGHNEQFF.